The clone carrying this TCR beta chain was detected a few times. Its antigen is as yet unknown. Trimming took off 6 bases at V and 7 bases at J, with 10 bases between the two ends. From germline, CDR1 is SGHKS and CDR2 YYEKEE (reference sequence). The CDR3 sequence is 12 residues long. TCRdb reprocessed the reads with MiXCR, giving one entry per CDR3 protein. Here the sample spans approximately 5,700 distinct CDR3 sequences, 15% to 20% being singletons. The sample comes from a study of liver allograft versus peripheral blood T cells. Study at large: Comparisons were made between T cell receptor repertoires found in transplanted livers and those circulating in recipients' peripheral blood. General study findings and limits: Reported data describe T cell receptor repertoires within liver allografts as differing from those in peripheral blood.

The chain carries TRBV5-5 and TRBJ2-2; no clear D. This receptor was obtained from a human patient who had a liver transplant. T cells may partly derive from the graft donor. The CDR3: CASTRSGGELFF. In DNA form, the CDR3 reads TGTGCCAGCACGCGTAGTGGCGGGGAGCTGTTTTTT.